Listed below are T cell receptor beta chains from one sample, sequenced in a study of neoadjuvant anti-PD-1 for oral cavity cancer. TCRdb keeps only in-frame clones here, not all; method: immunoSEQ multiplex PCR. Here the sample spans over 60,000 clones, approximately 87% being singletons. Sequenced here: PBMCs, sampled after nivolumab (anti-PD-1) treatment. The source is a person aged 40-85 years with oral cavity squamous cell carcinoma. The CDR3 runs from the conserved cysteine through the conserved F or W. D genes are given only for firm matches. Some rows have no size entry. The others give once, few or many, or a class for an expanded clone.

j_call d_call clone_size v_call cdr3_aa cdr3_nt
TRBJ1-1 NA once TRBV19 CASIAGRGMNTEAFF TGTGCCAGTATCGCAGGACGGGGTATGAACACTGAAGCTTTCTTT
TRBJ2-3 TRBD2 NA TRBV6-5 CASSSPGGGGTDTQYF TGTGCCAGCAGTTCCCCGGGCGGGGGGGGCACAGATACGCAGTATTTT
TRBJ2-5 NA few TRBV5-4 CASSFQGEETQYF TGTGCCAGCAGCTTTCAGGGTGAAGAGACCCAGTACTTC
TRBJ2-1 TRBD2 NA TRBV6-6 CASLGLADYNEQFF TGTGCCAGCCTCGGGCTAGCGGACTACAATGAGCAGTTCTTC
TRBJ1-5 NA NA TRBV5-5 CASSQENQPQHF TGTGCCAGCAGCCAAGAGAATCAGCCCCAGCATTTT
TRBJ1-2 NA once TRBV7-8 CASSFDFYGYTF TGTGCCAGCAGCTTCGATTTCTATGGCTACACCTTC
TRBJ1-3 NA NA TRBV6-1 CASTDTSGNTIYF TGTGCCAGCACGGACACTTCCGGAAACACCATATATTTT
TRBJ1-4 NA NA TRBV6-5 CASRPPGATNEKLFF TGTGCCAGCAGACCACCTGGTGCAACTAATGAAAAACTGTTTTTT
TRBJ2-5 NA NA TRBV5-4 CASSLPAKETQYF TGTGCCAGCAGCTTACCAGCTAAAGAGACCCAGTACTTC
TRBJ2-3 NA NA TRBV7-8 CASSPEVFTDTQYF TGTGCCAGCAGCCCCGAGGTGTTCACAGATACGCAGTATTTT
TRBJ1-1 NA NA TRBV5-1 CASSLGTAVNTEAFF TGCGCCAGCAGCTTGGGGACAGCTGTGAACACTGAAGCTTTCTTT
TRBJ1-5 TRBD1 once TRBV7-8 CASSSETGFLEPQHF TGTGCCAGCAGCTCGGAGACAGGGTTCTTGGAGCCCCAGCATTTT
TRBJ2-3 TRBD2 NA TRBV5-4 CASLREGTDTQYF TGTGCCAGTCTTAGGGAGGGGACAGATACGCAGTATTTT
TRBJ2-1 NA NA TRBV6-5 CASSYAQGRQFF TGTGCCAGCAGTTACGCTCAGGGGCGGCAGTTCTTC
TRBJ2-1 TRBD1 NA TRBV5-4 CASSPTGVVEQFF TGTGCCAGCAGCCCAACAGGGGTGGTTGAGCAGTTCTTC
TRBJ2-1 NA few TRBV2 CASNPSGASRDEQFF TGTGCCAGCAACCCTTCGGGGGCCTCTCGGGATGAGCAGTTCTTC
TRBJ2-7 TRBD2 few TRBV10-1 CASSSSGSLDEQYF TGCGCCAGCAGTTCTAGCGGGAGTTTAGACGAGCAGTACTTC